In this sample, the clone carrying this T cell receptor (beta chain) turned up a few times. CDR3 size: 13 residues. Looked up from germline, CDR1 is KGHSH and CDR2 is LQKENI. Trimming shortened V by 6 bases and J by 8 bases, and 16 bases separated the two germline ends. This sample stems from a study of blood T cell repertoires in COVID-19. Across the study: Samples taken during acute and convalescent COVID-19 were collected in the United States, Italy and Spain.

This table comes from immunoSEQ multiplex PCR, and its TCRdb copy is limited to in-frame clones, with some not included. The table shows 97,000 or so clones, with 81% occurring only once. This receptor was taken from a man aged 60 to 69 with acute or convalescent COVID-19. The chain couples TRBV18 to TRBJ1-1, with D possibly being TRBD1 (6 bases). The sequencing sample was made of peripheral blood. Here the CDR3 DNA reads TGTGCCAGCTCTAATGGGGGCATTCGGGAAGCTTTCTTT. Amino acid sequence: CASSNGGIREAFF.